This entry describes one TCR beta chain. Its antigen is not yet known. The record has no base qualities; no much larger clone is one base away. Donors were 30 to 45 systemically healthy Caucasian individuals from Russia aged roughly 6 to 95 years. Roughly 9 milliliters of peripheral blood were drawn from each donor into EDTA-treated Vacutainer tubes. PBMCs were isolated by Ficoll-Paque density-gradient centrifugation, with at least 7 million obtained per sample. Trizol reagent was used to extract total RNA from PBMCs, with at least 5.5 micrograms per sample. For every donor, an aliquot of PBMCs went through flow cytometry to measure the percentages of naive CD45RAhigh/CD27high T cells. These data come from a study of blood T cells in healthy people across ages (dated by TCRdb to 2015 to 2017). In terms of the full investigation: Template switching captured roughly one uniquely barcoded TCR beta cDNA molecule per two T cells in model experiments. Using deep sequencing normalized with unique cDNA molecular identifiers, the study measured how TCR beta repertoire diversity changes with age. Four age groups were formed from the donors: young (average 16 years), middle-aged (around 37), aged (roughly 58) and long-lived (roughly 81). To avoid experimental bias, donors of different ages were spread randomly across the sequencing lanes. Two additional independent replicas of 1 million unique cDNA reads from the same blood draw were analyzed for two donors (one aged 18 to 29 and one aged 80 or older). The paper as a whole reports these results and caveats: Observed TCR beta diversity per million T cells fell roughly linearly with age, and a significant reduction was already apparent by age around 40. Because donor CMV infection status was unknown, age-related changes in expanded clonotypes were potentially confounded. Since profiling was done on bulk unsorted PBMCs, naive and antigen-experienced compartments could not be conclusively compared. A strong correlation was found between observed TCR beta diversity and the percentage of naive T cells measured by flow cytometry. Compared with the aged group, the long-lived group had more naive CD4+ T cells, fewer expanded clones and increased TCR diversity, a pattern suggesting age selection. Estimates of total diversity from one million sequenced T cells were regarded as lower bounds and underestimates.

Library method: 5' RACE. Sequenced using an Illumina HiSeq 2500. The second PCR ran for roughly 7 to 11 cycles and used a J-beta primer mix along with a sample-barcoded 5' primer. A template-switch 5' adaptor carrying 12 random nucleotides introduced a unique molecular identifier onto each TCR beta cDNA molecule. Each sample yielded at least 2.5 million CDR3-containing paired-end reads. All of the RNA was converted into first-strand cDNA using the Mint cDNA synthesis kit, with a TRBC-specific oligonucleotide serving as the primer. Following uracil-DNA glycosylase treatment, all cDNA underwent a first 18-cycle PCR with the universal primers M1SS and BC2_uni_R. Per the original workflow: Normalization of each sample was performed by random selection of 1 million high-quality reads, each carrying a distinct molecular identifier. Instead of being binned into consensus sequences, reads that shared molecular identifiers were thrown out. MiTCR, set to a Q25 quality threshold and the strictest error-elimination algorithm, was used for CDR3 identification, clonotype clustering and error correction. A nonparametric unseen species model with Euler transformation was used to estimate lower-bound total TCR beta diversity. The public reads were reanalyzed by TCRdb: fastp trimming at Q25, MiXCR alignment, in-frame beta chains only. Under each unique CDR3 protein, matching rows form one entry showing the most common genes and DNA. TCRdb's processing, not the authors', yielded these V and J calls. Within this sample are around 1.7 million distinct CDR3 sequences, with approximately 28% of them counted one time only. More than 6% of the sample belongs to the ten largest clones.

V gives up 5 bases and J gives up 7 bases, and the segment between their germline ends measures 20 bases. The CDR3, from cysteine to phenylalanine, totals 14 residues. The retained sequence is limited to the CDR3, 42 bases, with the frame set at the first base. In the germline V gene (reference sequence), CDR1 corresponds to DFQATT and CDR2 to SNEGSKA. Recombination joined TRBV20-1 with TRBJ2-5; 5 matching bases give a weak D call of TRBD1. The TCR was taken from a woman aged 25-40 years in good health. The sequenced material came from blood. CDR3 region: CSALPGRAGSTQYF. The DNA reads TGCAGTGCTCTCCCTGGCAGGGCTGGTTCGACCCAGTACTTC.